This T cell receptor beta chain comes out of a study of T cell responses to AZD1222 COVID-19 vaccine. As to this clone: What it binds is unknown.

Findings and limits, study-wide: The reported proportion of spike-specific TCRs targeting unmutated variant regions was nearly half. Mostly white British, mostly female donors; authors suggested clonal diversity may be underestimated.

Produced via immunoSEQ multiplex PCR; TCRdb's table is partial and in-frame only. The table includes about 100,000 clones, approximately 86% detected once. V lost 3 bases and J 2 bases, leaving 11 bases between the germline ends. Per the germline V gene, CDR1 is SGDLS and CDR2 is YYNGEE. The CDR3 has 14 amino acids. The V call is TRBV9, the J call TRBJ1-1, with D possibly TRBD1 on 5 matching bases. The receptor was derived from an adult in good health. The source was peripheral blood, collected on day 0 of AZD1222 vaccination. The CDR3 nucleotides read TGTGCCAGCAGCGCGACAGTACAAAACACTGAAGCTTTCTTT. It is translated as CASSATVQNTEAFF.